This T cell receptor beta chain derives from a study of T cell repertoires in cytomegalovirus infection. Study in general: Based on public TCR beta signatures, there were indications of CMV infection and of a matching HLA type.

TCRdb fed the reads into MiXCR, producing one record per CDR3 protein. The data show just over 450,000 distinct CDR3 sequences, under 45% seen once. This clonotype turned up a few times. Antigen: not known. Study results and caveats: Dominating the ex vivo response were HLA-C-restricted CMV-specific TCR beta clonotypes.

In germline, CDR1 is LGHNA, CDR2 YSLEER. This CDR3 is built from 15 residues. Trimming removed 0 bases at V and 7 bases at J, with 13 bases between. This TCR derives from a human donor in good health (CMV status not recorded). Some clones in this sample may be carry-over from other donors' samples. Sequencing was performed on cultured PBMCs, taken from culture after CMV antigen stimulation. The rearrangement uses TRBV4-3 and TRBJ2-1; D tentatively fits TRBD1 or TRBD2 (6 bases each). DNA for the CDR3: TGCGCCAGCAGCCAAGATAGGCGGAGGGGGAATGAGCAGTTCTTC. Protein sequence: CASSQDRRRGNEQFF.